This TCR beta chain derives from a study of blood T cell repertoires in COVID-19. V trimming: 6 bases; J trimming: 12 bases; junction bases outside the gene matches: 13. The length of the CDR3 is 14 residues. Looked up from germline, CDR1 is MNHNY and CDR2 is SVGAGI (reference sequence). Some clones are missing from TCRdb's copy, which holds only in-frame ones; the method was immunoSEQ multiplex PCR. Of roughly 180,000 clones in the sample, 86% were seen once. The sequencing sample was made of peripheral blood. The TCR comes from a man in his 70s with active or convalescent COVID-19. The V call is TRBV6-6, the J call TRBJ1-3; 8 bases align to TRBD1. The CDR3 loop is CASSTGTGPKGIYF. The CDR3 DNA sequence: TGTGCCAGCAGCACCGGGACAGGCCCTAAGGGCATATATTTT.